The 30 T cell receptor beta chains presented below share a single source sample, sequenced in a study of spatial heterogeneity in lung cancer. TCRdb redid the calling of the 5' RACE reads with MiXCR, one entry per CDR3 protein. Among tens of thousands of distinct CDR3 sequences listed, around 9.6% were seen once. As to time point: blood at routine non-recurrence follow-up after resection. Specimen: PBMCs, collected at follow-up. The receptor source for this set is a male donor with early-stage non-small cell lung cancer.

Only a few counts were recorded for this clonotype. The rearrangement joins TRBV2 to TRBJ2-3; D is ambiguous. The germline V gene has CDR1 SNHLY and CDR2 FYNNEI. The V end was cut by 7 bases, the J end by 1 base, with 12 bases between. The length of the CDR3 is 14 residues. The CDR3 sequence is CASTASWGTDTQYF. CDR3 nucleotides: TGTGCCAGCACGGCCTCCTGGGGCACAGATACGCAGTATTTT. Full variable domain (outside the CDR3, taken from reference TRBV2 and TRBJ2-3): EPEVTQTPSHQVTQMGQEVILRCVPISNHLYFYWYRQILGQKVEFLVSFYNNEISEKSEIFDDQFSVERPDGSNFTLKIRSTKLEDSAMYFCASTASWGTDTQYFGPGTRLTVL.

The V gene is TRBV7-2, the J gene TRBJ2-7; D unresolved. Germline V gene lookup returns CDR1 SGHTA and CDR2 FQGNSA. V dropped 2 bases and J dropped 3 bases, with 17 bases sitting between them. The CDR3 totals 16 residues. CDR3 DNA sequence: TGTGCCAGCAGCTTAATCCGCCCCGACAACCTCTACGAGCAGTACTTC. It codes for CASSLIRPDNLYEQYF.

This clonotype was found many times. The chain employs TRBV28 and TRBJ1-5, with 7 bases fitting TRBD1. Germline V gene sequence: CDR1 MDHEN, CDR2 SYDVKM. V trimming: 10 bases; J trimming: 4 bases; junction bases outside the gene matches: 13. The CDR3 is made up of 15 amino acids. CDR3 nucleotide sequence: TGTGCCACCCAGGGGGAAGGGTGGAGGAATCAGCCCCAGCATTTT. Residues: CATQGEGWRNQPQHF.

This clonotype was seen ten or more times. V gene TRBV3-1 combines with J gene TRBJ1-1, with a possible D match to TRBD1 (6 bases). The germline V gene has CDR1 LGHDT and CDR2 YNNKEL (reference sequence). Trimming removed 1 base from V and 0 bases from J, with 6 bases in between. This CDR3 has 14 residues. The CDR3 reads CASSQAGVNTEAFF. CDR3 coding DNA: TGTGCCAGCAGCCAAGCAGGGGTGAACACTGAAGCTTTCTTT.

CDR3 residues: CASSRLALAGADTQYF. The CDR3 region has the DNA TGTGCCAGCAGCAGACTGGCCCTAGCAGGGGCAGATACGCAGTATTTT. The chain uses TRBV6-2 or TRBV6-3 and TRBJ2-3, with D possibly TRBD1 on 6 matching bases. Germline V gene sequence: CDR1 MNHEY, CDR2 SVGEGT. This CDR3 has 16 amino acids. Trimming removed 6 bases at V and 4 bases at J, with 20 bases between.

CDR3 protein: CASSLGGTLIAYEQYF. CDR3 nucleotide sequence: TGCGCCAGCAGCTTGGGAGGGACACTAATTGCCTACGAGCAGTACTTC. This rearrangement joins TRBV5-1 to TRBJ2-7, with a weak D call TRBD1 (6 bases). V was clipped by 0 bases and J by 2 bases, with 15 bases between them. CDR3 length: 16 amino acids. Germline CDR1 reads SGHRS; CDR2 reads YFSETQ.

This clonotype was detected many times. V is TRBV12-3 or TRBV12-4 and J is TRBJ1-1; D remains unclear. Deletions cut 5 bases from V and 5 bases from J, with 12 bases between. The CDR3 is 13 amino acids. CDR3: CASSRGLETEAFF. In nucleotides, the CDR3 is TGTGCCAGCAGTCGAGGGTTGGAGACTGAAGCTTTCTTT.

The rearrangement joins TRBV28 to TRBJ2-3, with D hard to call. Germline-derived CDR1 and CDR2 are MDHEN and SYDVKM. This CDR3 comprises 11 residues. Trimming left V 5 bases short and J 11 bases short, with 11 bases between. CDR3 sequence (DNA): TGTGCCAGCAGTCCCTCAGTTCGGCAGTATTTT. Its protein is CASSPSVRQYF.

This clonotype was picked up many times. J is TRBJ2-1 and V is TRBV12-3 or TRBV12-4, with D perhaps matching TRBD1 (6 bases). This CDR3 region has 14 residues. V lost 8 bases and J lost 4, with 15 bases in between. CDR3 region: CASGPGQKYNEQFF. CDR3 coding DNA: TGTGCCAGCGGACCAGGACAGAAATACAATGAGCAGTTCTTC.

DNA for the CDR3: TGTGCCAGCAGTTTACCCACGGACAGAGGGATTTACACCTTC. Amino acids: CASSLPTDRGIYTF. The rearrangement uses TRBV28 and TRBJ1-2; maybe TRBD1 (6 bases). CDR1 MDHEN and CDR2 SYDVKM come from the germline V gene. With 2 bases removed from V and 11 bases from J, the gap between germline ends came to 18 bases. This CDR3 contains 14 residues.

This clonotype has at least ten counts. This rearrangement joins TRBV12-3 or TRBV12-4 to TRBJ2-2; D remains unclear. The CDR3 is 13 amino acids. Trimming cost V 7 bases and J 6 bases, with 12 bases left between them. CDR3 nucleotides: TGTGCCAGCACCTATAGGGTTTCCGGGGAGCTGTTTTTT. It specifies CASTYRVSGELFF.

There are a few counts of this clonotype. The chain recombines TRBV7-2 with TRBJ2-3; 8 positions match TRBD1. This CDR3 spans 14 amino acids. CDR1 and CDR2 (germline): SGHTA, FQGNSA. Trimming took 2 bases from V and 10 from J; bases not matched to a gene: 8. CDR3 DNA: TGTGCCAGCAGCTTATCCCTCAGGGGGCGCCCGCAGTATTTT. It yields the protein CASSLSLRGRPQYF.

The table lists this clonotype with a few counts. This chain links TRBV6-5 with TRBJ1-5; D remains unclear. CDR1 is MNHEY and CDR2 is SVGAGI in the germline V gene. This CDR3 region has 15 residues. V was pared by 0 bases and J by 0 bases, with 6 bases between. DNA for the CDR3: TGTGCCAGCAGTTACTCGTGGGGTAGCAATCAGCCCCAGCATTTT. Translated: CASSYSWGSNQPQHF.

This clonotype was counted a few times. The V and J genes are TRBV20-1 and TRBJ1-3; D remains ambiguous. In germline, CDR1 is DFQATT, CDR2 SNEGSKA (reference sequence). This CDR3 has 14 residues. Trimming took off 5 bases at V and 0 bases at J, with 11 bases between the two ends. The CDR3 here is CSARRTRSGNTIYF. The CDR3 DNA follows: TGCAGTGCTCGACGAACCCGCTCTGGAAACACCATATATTTT.

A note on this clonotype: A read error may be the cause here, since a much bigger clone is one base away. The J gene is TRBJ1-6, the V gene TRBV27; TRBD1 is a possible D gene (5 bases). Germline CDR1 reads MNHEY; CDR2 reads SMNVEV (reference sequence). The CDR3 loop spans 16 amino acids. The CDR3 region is CASSLFAGRIDSPLRF. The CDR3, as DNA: TGTGCCAGCAGTTTATTCGCGGGGCGCATCGATTCACCCCTCCGCTTT.

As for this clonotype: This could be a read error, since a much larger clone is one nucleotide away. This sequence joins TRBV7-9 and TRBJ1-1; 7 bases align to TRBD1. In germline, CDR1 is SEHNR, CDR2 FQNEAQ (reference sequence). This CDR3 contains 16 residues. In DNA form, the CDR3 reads TGTGTCAGCAGCCCAAGGGCCCACAGGGGGAACACTGAAGCTTTCTTT. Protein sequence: CVSSPRAHRGNTEAFF.

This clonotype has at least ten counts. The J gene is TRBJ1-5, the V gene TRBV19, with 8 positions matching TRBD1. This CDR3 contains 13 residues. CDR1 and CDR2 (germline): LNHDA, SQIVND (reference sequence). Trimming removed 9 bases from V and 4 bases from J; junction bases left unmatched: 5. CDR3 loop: CASGTGANQPQHF. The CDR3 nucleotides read TGTGCCAGCGGGACAGGAGCTAATCAGCCCCAGCATTTT. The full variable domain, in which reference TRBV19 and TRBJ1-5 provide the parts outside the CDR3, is DGGITQSPKYLFRKEGQNVTLSCEQNLNHDAMYWYRQDPGQGLRLIYYSQIVNDFQKGDIAEGYSVSREKKESFPLTVTSAQKNPTAFYLCASGTGANQPQHFGDGTRLSIL.

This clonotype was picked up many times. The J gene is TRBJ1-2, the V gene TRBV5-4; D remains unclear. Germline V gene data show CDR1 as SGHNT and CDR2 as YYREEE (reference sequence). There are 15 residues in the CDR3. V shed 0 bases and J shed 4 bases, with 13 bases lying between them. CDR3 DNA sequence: TGTGCCAGCAGCTTGGAACCGGGCCGGGGCTATGGCTACACCTTC. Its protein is CASSLEPGRGYGYTF.

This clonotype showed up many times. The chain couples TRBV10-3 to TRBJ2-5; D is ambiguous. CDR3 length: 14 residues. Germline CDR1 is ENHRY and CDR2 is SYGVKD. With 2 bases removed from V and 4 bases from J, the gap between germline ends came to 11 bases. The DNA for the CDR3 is TGTGCCATCAGTGAGGTCCTGAGAGGAGAGACCCAGTACTTC. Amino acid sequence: CAISEVLRGETQYF.

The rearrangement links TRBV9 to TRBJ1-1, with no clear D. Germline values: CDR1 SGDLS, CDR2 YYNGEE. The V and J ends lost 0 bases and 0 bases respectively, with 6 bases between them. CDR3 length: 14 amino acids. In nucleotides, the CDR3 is TGTGCCAGCAGCGTAGACGGTATGAACACTGAAGCTTTCTTT. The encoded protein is CASSVDGMNTEAFF. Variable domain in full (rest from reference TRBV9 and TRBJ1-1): DSGVTQTPKHLITATGQRVTLRCSPRSGDLSVYWYQQSLDQGLQFLIQYYNGEERAKGNILERFSAQQFPDLHSELNLSSLELGDSALYFCASSVDGMNTEAFFGQGTRLTVV.

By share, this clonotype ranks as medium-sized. CDR3 nucleotide sequence: TGCGCCAGCAGCAACCACCTAGCGGGGGATGGAAAGACCCAGTACTTC. This gives the protein CASSNHLAGDGKTQYF. The V gene is TRBV4-3, the J gene TRBJ2-5; TRBD2 matches 10 bases. This CDR3 spans 16 amino acids. Trimming cost V 5 bases and J 6 bases; bases outside gene matches: 12. Germline assignment: CDR1 LGHNA and CDR2 YSLEER.

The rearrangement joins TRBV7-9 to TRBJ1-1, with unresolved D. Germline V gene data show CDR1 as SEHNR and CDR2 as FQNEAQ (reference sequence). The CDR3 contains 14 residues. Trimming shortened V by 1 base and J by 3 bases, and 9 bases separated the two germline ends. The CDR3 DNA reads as TGTGCCAGCAGCTTAGAATCCAGGCACACTGAAGCTTTCTTT. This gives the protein CASSLESRHTEAFF.

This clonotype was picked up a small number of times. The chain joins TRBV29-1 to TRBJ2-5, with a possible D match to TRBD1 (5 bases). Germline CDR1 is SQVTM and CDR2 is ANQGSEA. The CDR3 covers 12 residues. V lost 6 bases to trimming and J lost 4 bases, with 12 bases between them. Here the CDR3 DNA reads TGCAGCGTGATGGGGCAACCAGAGACCCAGTACTTC. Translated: CSVMGQPETQYF.

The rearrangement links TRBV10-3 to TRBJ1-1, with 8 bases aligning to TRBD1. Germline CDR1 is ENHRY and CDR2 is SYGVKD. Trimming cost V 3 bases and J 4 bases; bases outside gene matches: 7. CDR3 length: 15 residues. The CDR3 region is CAISERGTGGTEAFF. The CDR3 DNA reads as TGTGCCATCAGTGAACGTGGGACAGGCGGCACTGAAGCTTTCTTT.

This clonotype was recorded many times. CDR3 coding DNA: TGTGCCGGACAGGGAAGGTCCGGTGAAGCTTTCTTT. Its protein product is CAGQGRSGEAFF. The genes are TRBV5-4 and TRBJ1-1, with 8 bases aligning to TRBD1. The CDR3 covers 12 residues. V shed 10 bases, J shed 7 bases, and the junction held 9 bases outside the gene matches. Germline V gene lookup returns CDR1 SGHNT and CDR2 YYREEE (reference sequence).

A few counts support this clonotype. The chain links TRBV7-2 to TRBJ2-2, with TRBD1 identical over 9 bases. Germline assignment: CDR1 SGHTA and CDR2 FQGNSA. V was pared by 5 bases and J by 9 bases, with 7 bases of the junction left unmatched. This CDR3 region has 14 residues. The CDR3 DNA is TGTGCCAGCAGCGCTGGACAGGGGTTGAGGGAGCTGTTTTTT. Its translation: CASSAGQGLRELFF.

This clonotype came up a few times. The CDR3 sequence: CASSQGGQGHSPLHF. CDR3 bases: TGCGCCAGCAGCCAAGGGGGACAGGGACATTCACCCCTCCACTTT. The rearrangement links TRBV4-1 to TRBJ1-6, with 9 nucleotides matching TRBD1. The CDR3 sequence is 15 residues long. From germline, CDR1 is MGHRA and CDR2 YSYEKL. The ends lost 1 base at V and 8 bases at J; junction bases unmatched: 3.

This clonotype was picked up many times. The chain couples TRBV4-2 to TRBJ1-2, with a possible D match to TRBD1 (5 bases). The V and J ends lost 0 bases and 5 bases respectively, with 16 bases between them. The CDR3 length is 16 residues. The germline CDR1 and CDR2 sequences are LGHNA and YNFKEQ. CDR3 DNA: TGTGCCAGCAGCCAAGAGGCCAACAGTGGGGGGTATGGCTACACCTTC. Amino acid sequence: CASSQEANSGGYGYTF.

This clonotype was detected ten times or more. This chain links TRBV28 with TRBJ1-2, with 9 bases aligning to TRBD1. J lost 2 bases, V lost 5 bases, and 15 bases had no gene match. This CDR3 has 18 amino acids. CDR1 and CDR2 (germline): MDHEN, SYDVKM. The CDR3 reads CASSPRPGTGTLNYGYTF. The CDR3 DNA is TGTGCCAGCAGTCCACGCCCCGGGACAGGGACCCTGAACTATGGCTACACCTTC.

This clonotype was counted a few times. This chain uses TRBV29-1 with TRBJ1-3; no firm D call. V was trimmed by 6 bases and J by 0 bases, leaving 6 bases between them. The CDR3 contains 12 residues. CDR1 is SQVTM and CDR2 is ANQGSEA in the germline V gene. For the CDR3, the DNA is TGCAGCGTCCGAAGCTCTGGAAACACCATATATTTT. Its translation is CSVRSSGNTIYF.